The T cell receptor beta chain described here comes from a study of cytomegalovirus exposure and HLA in healthy donors. In the study overall: Among about 179 million T cells, an earlier analysis found 117 million unique TCR beta sequences.

The PCR employed 60 Vbeta primers together with 13 Jbeta primers. The table came from immunoSEQ multiplex PCR; TCRdb's copy has only in-frame clones and leaves some out. The sample records under 300,000 clones, 65% to 85% being singletons. Losses at the gene ends were 4 bases for V and 4 bases for J; bases not matched to a gene: 5. The CDR3 covers 14 residues. From germline, CDR1 is SGHNT and CDR2 YYREEE (reference sequence). This clone was seen more than once but under ten times. Its specificity is not known. Study observations and caveats: Further analysis, carried out later, found HLA-associated TCR beta chains more clonally expanded than equally common other chains. Presence/absence analyses rested on an assumption that sequencing depth was roughly uniform across donors. Exclusion as indistinguishable affected some V segments, including TRBV6-2 and TRBV6-3.

The chain is built from TRBV5-4 and TRBJ1-2; 9 positions match TRBD1. The specimen sequenced was PBMCs. The receptor was isolated from a female donor in good health and CMV-seronegative. CDR3 sequence: CASSRTGDGYGYTF. The CDR3 bases are TGTGCCAGCAGCCGGACAGGGGATGGCTATGGCTACACCTTC.